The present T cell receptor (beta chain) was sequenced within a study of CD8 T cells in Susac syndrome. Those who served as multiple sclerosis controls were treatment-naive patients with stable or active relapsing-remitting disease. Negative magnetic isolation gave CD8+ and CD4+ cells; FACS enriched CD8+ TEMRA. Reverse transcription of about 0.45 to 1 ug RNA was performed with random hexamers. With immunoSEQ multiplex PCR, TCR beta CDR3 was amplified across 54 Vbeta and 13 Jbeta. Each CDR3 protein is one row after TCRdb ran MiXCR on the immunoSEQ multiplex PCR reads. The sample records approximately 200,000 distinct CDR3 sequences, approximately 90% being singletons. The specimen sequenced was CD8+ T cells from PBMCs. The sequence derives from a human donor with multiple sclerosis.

The CDR3 loop reads CASSSPTGPGNTIYF. CDR3 DNA: TGCGCCAGCAGTTCGCCGACAGGGCCTGGAAACACCATATATTTT. This chain uses TRBV23-1 with TRBJ1-3, with 7 bases lining up with TRBD1. Being an ORF, TRBV23-1 has a function that is uncertain. The CDR3 loop spans 15 amino acids. V shed 5 bases and J 2 bases; nucleotides not matched to a gene: 6.